A selection of T cell receptor beta chains follows, all from one sample in a study of blood T cells in healthy people across ages. TCRdb re-called the 5' RACE reads through MiXCR, storing one row per CDR3 protein. The sample holds approximately 850,000 distinct CDR3 sequences, nearly 60% seen once. The sample was blood. Every receptor here comes from a man younger than 40 in good health. Both conserved end residues are part of each CDR3. D genes are given only for firm matches.

j_call: TRBJ1-2
cdr3_length: 13
d_call: TRBD1
v_call: TRBV6-6
cdr3_aa: CASSPGQVGGYTF

j_call: TRBJ2-3
cdr3_length: 15
d_call: TRBD1
v_call: TRBV5-1
cdr3_aa: CASSHGQGSSDTQYF

j_call: TRBJ1-4
cdr3_length: 14
d_call: TRBD1
v_call: TRBV30
cdr3_aa: CALVKTGPGEKLFF

j_call: TRBJ2-4
cdr3_length: 12
d_call: -
v_call: TRBV7-2
cdr3_aa: CASSPAGNIQYF

j_call: -
cdr3_length: 15
d_call: TRBD2
v_call: TRBV4-2
cdr3_aa: CASSQGRGGLYEQYF

j_call: TRBJ2-3
cdr3_length: 15
d_call: -
v_call: TRBV24-1
cdr3_aa: CATSDFGPTADTQYF

j_call: TRBJ1-6
cdr3_length: 15
d_call: TRBD1
v_call: TRBV7-2
cdr3_aa: CASSPGTGDWSPLHF

j_call: TRBJ2-5
cdr3_length: 13
d_call: TRBD2
v_call: TRBV20-1
cdr3_aa: CSASRLAEETQYF

j_call: TRBJ2-3
cdr3_length: 16
d_call: TRBD2
v_call: TRBV12-3/TRBV12-4
cdr3_aa: CASSFGLAGVADTQYF

j_call: TRBJ2-7
cdr3_length: 14
d_call: -
v_call: TRBV10-3
cdr3_aa: CAISESGEAYEQYF

j_call: TRBJ1-1
cdr3_length: 15
d_call: TRBD1
v_call: TRBV28
cdr3_aa: CASEGAGAGDTEAFF

j_call: -
cdr3_length: 14
d_call: TRBD2
v_call: TRBV20-1
cdr3_aa: CSASVVGRAYEQYF

j_call: TRBJ2-1
cdr3_length: 18
d_call: TRBD1
v_call: TRBV14
cdr3_aa: CASSQEGLGQGILDEQFF